This is a list of T cell receptor beta chains from one sample in a study of cytomegalovirus exposure and HLA in healthy donors. TCRdb's table, derived via immunoSEQ multiplex PCR, lists solely in-frame clones and lacks some. This repertoire shows 45,000 to 55,000 clones, 88% found once; its top ten account for about 7%. Sequencing was performed on PBMCs. All receptors derive from a woman aged 25-40 years in good health and CMV-seronegative. Each CDR3 is given with its conserved first and last residue. The D gene is left open where the match is weak. Expanded clones are given a class, and other clones once, few, many or no size at all.

v_gene	len	abundance	d_gene	j_gene	CDR3aa	CDR3nt
TRBV13	13	-	-	TRBJ2-7	CASRLQGWGEQYF	TGTGCCAGCAGATTACAGGGATGGGGCGAGCAGTACTTC
TRBV9	15	-	TRBD1	TRBJ1-1	CASSAEGQTTQGAFF	TGTGCCAGCAGCGCCGAGGGACAGACGACCCAGGGAGCTTTCTTT
TRBV28	13	-	-	TRBJ2-7	CASRPGQSYEQYF	TGTGCCAGCAGACCAGGACAGTCCTACGAGCAGTACTTC
TRBV6-5	14	-	-	TRBJ2-5	CASSTAAYQETQYF	TGTGCCAGCAGTACTGCAGCGTACCAAGAGACCCAGTACTTC
TRBV27	17	few	-	TRBJ2-1	CASTSLTASAGYNEQFF	TGTGCCAGCACGAGTCTGACAGCTTCTGCGGGGTACAATGAGCAGTTCTTC
TRBV2	13	-	-	TRBJ1-1	CASSLRGDTEAFF	TGTGCCAGCAGCCTCAGGGGAGACACTGAAGCTTTCTTT
TRBV28	11	-	-	TRBJ2-7	CASSQNYEQYF	TGTGCCAGCAGCCAAAACTACGAGCAGTACTTC
TRBV7-3	16	-	TRBD1	TRBJ2-7	CASSFPGTGSSYEQYF	TGTGCCAGCAGCTTCCCCGGGACAGGGAGCTCCTACGAGCAGTACTTC
TRBV19	16	few	TRBD1	TRBJ1-1	CASSTLPGQGEAEAFF	TGTGCCAGTAGTACCCTTCCGGGACAGGGGGAGGCTGAAGCTTTCTTT
TRBV18	13	once	-	TRBJ2-3	CASSHGNTDTQYF	TGTGCCAGCTCACACGGGAATACAGATACGCAGTATTTT
TRBV7-9	14	-	TRBD1	TRBJ1-2	CASSSGTGLYGYTF	TGTGCCAGCAGCTCGGGGACAGGCCTCTATGGCTACACCTTC
TRBV28	12	-	-	TRBJ1-2	CAGQGGVYGYTF	TGTGCCGGCCAAGGGGGAGTCTATGGCTACACCTTC
TRBV5-1	14	-	TRBD2	TRBJ2-7	CASARWEGFREQYF	TGCGCCAGCGCCCGTTGGGAGGGCTTTAGGGAGCAGTACTTC
TRBV27	12	once	-	TRBJ1-1	CASCSGTSEAFF	TGTGCCAGCTGTTCCGGGACAAGTGAAGCTTTCTTT
TRBV7-2	15	-	TRBD1	TRBJ2-2	CASSPTGVNTGELFF	TGTGCCAGCAGCCCCACAGGGGTGAACACCGGGGAGCTGTTTTTT
TRBV5-5	17	-	-	TRBJ2-4	CASSLAVGSGVGNIQYF	TGTGCCAGCAGCTTGGCTGTGGGTTCAGGGGTAGGAAACATTCAGTACTTC
TRBV29-1	15	-	TRBD1	TRBJ1-2	CSARTGWIRDYGYTF	TGCAGCGCTAGGACAGGGTGGATACGGGACTATGGCTACACCTTC
TRBV9	14	-	-	TRBJ2-7	CASSGLVGTYEQYF	TGTGCCAGCAGCGGACTGGTCGGCACCTACGAGCAGTACTTC
TRBV7-8	15	-	TRBD2	TRBJ2-7	CASSPSGAHSYEQYF	TGTGCCAGCAGTCCTAGCGGGGCACACTCCTACGAGCAGTACTTC
TRBV23-1	17	once	-	TRBJ1-2	CASSQLNHQDRSYGYTF	TGCGCCAGCAGTCAACTTAACCACCAAGACAGGAGTTATGGCTACACCTTC
TRBV6-1	14	-	TRBD2	TRBJ2-2	CASRREIITGELFF	TGTGCCAGCAGGCGGGAGATCATCACCGGGGAGCTGTTTTTT
TRBV28	16	-	TRBD1	TRBJ1-1	CASSLIGQGAGTEAFF	TGTGCCAGCAGTTTAATTGGGCAGGGGGCAGGGACTGAAGCTTTCTTT
TRBV19	17	-	-	TRBJ1-2	CASRKGPGSLLFYGYTF	TGTGCCAGTAGAAAAGGCCCGGGGTCTCTTTTGTTCTATGGCTACACCTTC
TRBV18	16	-	-	TRBJ1-2	CASSPIPLPPNYGYTF	TGTGCCAGCTCACCAATCCCCCTACCCCCTAACTATGGCTACACCTTC
TRBV6-5	15	-	TRBD1	TRBJ2-1	CASRVGQGHSNEQFF	TGTGCCAGCAGAGTAGGACAGGGACATAGCAATGAGCAGTTCTTC
TRBV27	16	once	-	TRBJ2-1	CASSPDILPIFNEQFF	TGTGCCAGCAGTCCCGACATACTTCCGATATTCAATGAGCAGTTCTTC
TRBV28	15	-	-	TRBJ2-7	CASSFPAGLSYEQYF	TGTGCCAGCAGTTTCCCCGCCGGTCTATCCTACGAGCAGTACTTC
TRBV5-4	15	-	-	TRBJ2-1	CASSSGGSSYNEQFF	TGTGCCAGCAGCTCCGGAGGCAGCTCCTACAATGAGCAGTTCTTC
TRBV19	11	-	-	TRBJ1-2	CASSVGQFLTF	TGTGCCAGTAGTGTCGGACAGTTTCTCACCTTC
TRBV7-9	15	-	-	TRBJ1-2	CASSPRTGVNYGYTF	TGTGCCAGCAGCCCCCGGACTGGGGTGAACTATGGCTACACCTTC
TRBV7-3	13	-	TRBD1	TRBJ1-5	CASSFTGDQPQHF	TGTGCCAGCAGCTTTACAGGGGATCAGCCCCAGCATTTT
TRBV29-1	20	-	TRBD1	TRBJ2-3	CSVPPGTGVGAGDSPDTQYF	TGCAGCGTTCCACCCGGGACAGGGGTGGGAGCGGGAGATTCCCCAGATACGCAGTATTTT
TRBV4-3	16	few	TRBD1	TRBJ2-1	CASSQVPGQGSGEQFF	TGCGCCAGCAGCCAAGTGCCGGGACAGGGGTCAGGTGAGCAGTTCTTC